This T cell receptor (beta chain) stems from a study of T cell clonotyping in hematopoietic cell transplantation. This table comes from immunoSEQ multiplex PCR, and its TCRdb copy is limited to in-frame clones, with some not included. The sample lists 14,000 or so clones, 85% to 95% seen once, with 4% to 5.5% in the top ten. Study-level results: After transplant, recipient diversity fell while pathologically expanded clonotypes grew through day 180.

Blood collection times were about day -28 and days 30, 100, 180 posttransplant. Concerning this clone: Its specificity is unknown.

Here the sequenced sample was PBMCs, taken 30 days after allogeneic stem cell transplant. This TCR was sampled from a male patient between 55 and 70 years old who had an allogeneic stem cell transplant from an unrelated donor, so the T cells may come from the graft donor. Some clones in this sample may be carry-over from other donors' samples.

CDR3 coding DNA: TGTGCCAGTAGTATCGGGTGGAATGAGCAGTTCTTC. Amino acid sequence: CASSIGWNEQFF. This chain connects TRBV19 to TRBJ2-1, with D uncertain. There are 12 residues in the CDR3. Germline V CDR1 and CDR2: LNHDA, SQIVND (reference sequence). The germline V and J ends were trimmed by 3 bases and 7 bases, with 7 bases remaining between them.